Below are 26 T cell receptor beta chains sequenced from a single sample in a study of blood T cell repertoires in COVID-19. Clones were sequenced by immunoSEQ multiplex PCR, and TCRdb holds only the in-frame ones, with some missing. The sample has around 150,000 clones, 80% to 85% seen once. Sequenced input: peripheral blood. The receptor set was obtained from a woman in her sixties with active or convalescent COVID-19.

The V gene is TRBV4-1, the J gene TRBJ1-2; D is ambiguous. The CDR3 has 12 amino acids. Germline V CDR1 and CDR2: MGHRA, YSYEKL. The ends were cut back, 4 bases at V and 4 bases at J, with 7 bases in the middle. The DNA for the CDR3 is TGCGCCAGCAGCCCGGGTTCCTATGGCTACACCTTC. Translating it yields CASSPGSYGYTF.

The chain couples TRBV28 to TRBJ1-2, with 7 positions matching TRBD1. The germline V gene encodes CDR1 MDHEN and CDR2 SYDVKM. This CDR3 region has 14 residues. The V gene end was trimmed by 3 bases and the J gene end by 5 bases; junction bases not matched to a gene: 6. The CDR3 here is CASSLKGADYGYTF. As DNA, the CDR3 is TGTGCCAGCAGTTTGAAGGGGGCTGATTATGGCTACACCTTC.

The chain combines TRBV24-1 with TRBJ1-2; possible D gene TRBD1, 5 bases. The CDR3 length is 13 residues. Germline CDR1 is KGHDR and CDR2 is SFDVKD. Trimming left V 2 bases short and J 4 bases short, with 7 bases between. As DNA, the CDR3 is TGTGCCACCAGTGATTACGACAGCTATGGCTACACCTTC. Translated: CATSDYDSYGYTF.

The gene calls are TRBV5-5 and TRBJ2-1, with TRBD1 identical over 9 bases. The trim removed 2 bases at V and 1 base at J, leaving 1 base unmatched. The CDR3 sequence is 15 residues long. The germline CDR1 and CDR2 sequences are SGHKS and YYEKEE (reference sequence). The CDR3 bases are TGTGCCAGCAGCTTAGGGACAGGGTCCTACAATGAGCAGTTCTTC. Translation: CASSLGTGSYNEQFF. Complete variable domain (other parts from reference TRBV5-5 and TRBJ2-1): DAGVTQSPTHLIKTRGQQVTLRCSPISGHKSVSWYQQVLGQGPQFIFQYYEKEERGRGNFPDRFSARQFPNYSSELNVNALLLGDSALYLCASSLGTGSYNEQFFGPGTRLTVL.

The chain recombines TRBV11-2 with TRBJ2-3; the D is unclear. From germline, CDR1 is SGHAT and CDR2 FQNNGV. The CDR3 contains 12 residues. Trimming took off 0 bases at V and 6 bases at J, with 4 bases between the two ends. Here the CDR3 DNA reads TGTGCCAGCAGCTTAGATTATGATACGCAGTATTTT. Protein sequence: CASSLDYDTQYF.

The chain couples TRBV11-1 to TRBJ2-7; a possible D gene is TRBD1 (5 bases). This CDR3 is 12 amino acids long. Trimming stripped 5 bases from V and 6 bases from J, with 11 bases between. From germline, CDR1 is SGHAT and CDR2 FQDESV (reference sequence). DNA of the CDR3: TGTGCCAGCAGCATCCAGGGCGGCGAGCAGTACTTC. It is translated as CASSIQGGEQYF.

This chain connects TRBV21-1 to TRBJ2-7; TRBD1 is the table's D call and was not checked against the DNA. TRBV21-1 is shown as a pseudogene. There are 18 residues in the CDR3. The CDR3 DNA is TGTGCCAGCAGCAAAGATATTCCTACGGGACAGGGTTTCTACGAGCAGTACGTC. Its protein is CASSKDIPTGQGFYEQYV.

The rearrangement uses TRBV5-1 and TRBJ2-2; 7 nucleotides match TRBD2. The junction had 5 bases not matched to a gene; V was cut back by 4 bases and J by 2 bases. This CDR3 has 15 amino acids. Germline CDR1 SGHRS, CDR2 YFSETQ. The CDR3 nucleotides are TGCGCCAGCAGCCGGGGGAGGGACAACACCGGGGAGCTGTTTTTT. Translating gives CASSRGRDNTGELFF.

This chain connects TRBV3-1 (or the pseudogene TRBV3-2) to TRBJ1-2; D not resolved. The germline V gene has CDR1 LGHDT and CDR2 YNNKEL (reference sequence). The CDR3 covers 14 residues. The germline V and J ends were trimmed by 1 base and 4 bases, with 10 bases remaining between them. The CDR3 DNA sequence: TGTGCCAGCAGCCAAGTCCAGGCTACCTATGGCTACACCTTC. Translation gives CASSQVQATYGYTF.

CDR3 loop: CASRRGRSGEKLFF. The CDR3 coding sequence is TGTGCCAGCAGAAGGGGGCGATCGGGTGAAAAACTGTTTTTT. The chain carries TRBV2 and TRBJ1-4; 7 positions agree with TRBD1. Germline CDR1 is SNHLY and CDR2 is FYNNEI. V trimming: 6 bases; J trimming: 7 bases; junction bases outside the gene matches: 8. The CDR3 extends over 14 amino acids.

The V and J genes are TRBV7-2 and TRBJ1-1; D is unclear. CDR1 is SGHTA, CDR2 FQGNSA, per germline. This CDR3 region has 14 residues. Trimming took 3 bases from V and 4 from J, leaving 12 bases between them. This CDR3 is CASSLTGLGTEAFF. The CDR3 DNA reads TGTGCCAGCAGCTTGACTGGGTTGGGCACTGAAGCTTTCTTT.

This chain joins TRBV7-2 and TRBJ2-2; 13 bases agree with TRBD2. J was trimmed by 0 bases and V by 7 bases; bases with no gene match: 2. This CDR3 contains 16 residues. Germline V CDR1 and CDR2: SGHTA, FQGNSA. The CDR3 loop reads CASKLAGGPNTGELFF. The CDR3 DNA reads as TGTGCCAGCAAACTAGCGGGAGGGCCGAACACCGGGGAGCTGTTTTTT. The variable domain in full, with the rest retrieved from reference TRBV7-2 and TRBJ2-2, is GAGVSQSPSNKVTEKGKDVELRCDPISGHTALYWYRQSLGQGLEFLIYFQGNSAPDKSGLPSDRFSAERTGGSVSTLTIQRTQQEDSAVYLCASKLAGGPNTGELFFGEGSRLTVL.

J is TRBJ2-7 and V is TRBV27, with 7 bases that match TRBD1. V shed 4 bases and J 3 bases; nucleotides not matched to a gene: 6. CDR3 length equals 14 residues. Germline V CDR1 and CDR2: MNHEY, SMNVEV (reference sequence). Here the CDR3 DNA reads TGTGCCAGCAGTTCGGGACAGCCAAACTACGAGCAGTACTTC. Translation: CASSSGQPNYEQYF.

This rearrangement joins TRBV6-2 or TRBV6-3 to TRBJ2-7; D may be TRBD2 (6 bases). The length of the CDR3 is 14 residues. The germline V gene has CDR1 MNHEY and CDR2 SVGEGT. V lost 4 bases and J lost 6, with 16 bases in between. CDR3 sequence (DNA): TGTGCCAGCAGTTGGGTTAGCGGACCTAGCGAGCAGTACTTC. Protein sequence: CASSWVSGPSEQYF.

The chain employs TRBV19 and TRBJ1-2; D possibly corresponds to TRBD1 (6 bases). The germline V gene has CDR1 LNHDA and CDR2 SQIVND (reference sequence). The CDR3 runs 15 residues. The V end was cut by 7 bases, the J end by 0 bases, with 15 bases between. CDR3 in DNA: TGTGCCAGTACCGTCTACAGGGCAGCTAACTATGGCTACACCTTC. It encodes CASTVYRAANYGYTF.

The genes are TRBV10-3 and TRBJ2-3, with 13 bases aligning to TRBD2. V lost 8 bases, J lost 2 bases, and 1 base stayed unmatched. The CDR3 contains 14 residues. The germline V gene encodes CDR1 ENHRY and CDR2 SYGVKD. The chain's CDR3 is CAIGLAGVTDTQYF. CDR3 sequence (DNA): TGTGCCATCGGACTAGCGGGAGTCACAGATACGCAGTATTTT.

This sequence joins TRBV3-1 (or the pseudogene TRBV3-2) and TRBJ2-5; 12 bases are a match to TRBD1. J gave up 5 bases and V 3 bases, and 4 bases lay outside the gene matches. CDR1 and CDR2 (germline): LGHDT, YNNKEL (reference sequence). The CDR3 has 15 residues. The CDR3 sequence: CASSQGTGGFETQYF. CDR3 nucleotide sequence: TGTGCCAGCAGCCAGGGGACAGGGGGCTTCGAGACCCAGTACTTC.

The chain employs TRBV5-5 and TRBJ2-5, with 7 bases matching TRBD1. The germline CDR1 and CDR2 sequences are SGHKS and YYEKEE (reference sequence). V was clipped by 0 bases and J by 1 base; unmatched bases: 3. The CDR3 runs 15 residues. The DNA for the CDR3 is TGTGCCAGCAGCTTGGGACAGGGCCTCCAAGAGACCCAGTACTTC. Encoded protein: CASSLGQGLQETQYF.

The genes are TRBV6-5 and TRBJ2-7, with 7 bases aligning to TRBD1. V shed 7 bases, J shed 4 bases, and the junction held 10 bases outside the gene matches. This CDR3 comprises 14 residues. Germline lookup yields CDR1 MNHEY and CDR2 SVGAGI. The CDR3 loop is CASTPGQLLYEQYF. The CDR3 DNA follows: TGTGCCAGCACCCCGGGACAGCTTCTGTACGAGCAGTACTTC.

As concerns this clone: The DNA is left out, because the CDR3 cannot be placed on it with certainty; the CDR3 is given as TCRdb lists it. This sequence joins TRBV5-1 and TRBJ2-1; TRBD1, the table's D call, lacks a check against the DNA. The germline gives CDR1 SGHRS, CDR2 YFSETQ. The CDR3 contains 14 residues when both ends are counted. The chain's CDR3 is CASSFFGQMDEQFF.

The gene calls are TRBV28 and TRBJ1-1; 9 nucleotides match TRBD1. Germline V gives CDR1 MDHEN, CDR2 SYDVKM. After removal of 6 bases from V and 3 bases from J, the junction contained 5 bases not matched to a gene. The CDR3 is 14 residues long. The CDR3 DNA sequence: TGTGCCAGCAGAACAGGGGGCCTGTACACTGAAGCTTTCTTT. It is translated as CASRTGGLYTEAFF.

The chain joins TRBV7-2 to TRBJ1-2; 8 nucleotides line up with TRBD1. Germline loops: CDR1 SGHTA, CDR2 FQGNSA. CDR3 length: 15 amino acids. The junction had 7 bases not matched to a gene; V was cut back by 2 bases and J by 5 bases. The CDR3 DNA is TGTGCCAGCAGCTTATTAGGGCAGGGGGCTTATGGCTACACCTTC. This encodes CASSLLGQGAYGYTF.

The chain links TRBV28 to TRBJ1-1; 9 bases line up with TRBD1. The V and J ends lost 5 bases and 5 bases, in that order; junction bases with no gene match: 6. The germline V gene encodes CDR1 MDHEN and CDR2 SYDVKM. The CDR3 runs to 14 residues. For the CDR3, the DNA is TGTGCCAGCAGTCCCGGGACAGGGAAAACTGAAGCTTTCTTT. Translating it yields CASSPGTGKTEAFF.

This clone was observed a single time. The rearrangement links TRBV5-1 to TRBJ2-3; 8 bases are a match to TRBD2. This CDR3 comprises 14 residues. Germline CDR1 and CDR2: SGHRS and YFSETQ. The V gene end was trimmed by 4 bases and the J gene end by 5 bases; junction bases not matched to a gene: 6. The CDR3 DNA reads as TGCGCCAGCAGCGACGGGGGGGTCGGAGATACGCAGTATTTT. Encoded protein: CASSDGGVGDTQYF.

The chain recombines TRBV19 with TRBJ2-1, with a weak D call TRBD1 (5 bases). CDR1 and CDR2 (germline): LNHDA, SQIVND (reference sequence). The V and J ends lost 5 bases and 4 bases respectively, with 12 bases between them. The CDR3 totals 14 residues. CDR3 sequence reads: CASSPPQGYNEQFF. In nucleotides, the CDR3 is TGTGCCAGTAGTCCTCCCCAGGGTTACAATGAGCAGTTCTTC.

This sequence joins TRBV7-3 and TRBJ2-3; a possible D gene is TRBD1 (6 bases). CDR1 is SGHTA and CDR2 is FQGTGA in the germline V gene. This CDR3 is built from 15 residues. Trimming took off 2 bases at V and 1 base at J, with 10 bases between the two ends. This CDR3 reads CASSLYEGGTDTQYF. DNA for the CDR3: TGTGCCAGCAGCTTATACGAGGGGGGCACAGATACGCAGTATTTT.